This T cell receptor (beta chain) originates from a study of blood T cell repertoires in COVID-19. On the study more broadly: Samples came from the United States, Italy and Spain, spanning acute and convalescent COVID-19. PBMCs, B-cell-depleted T cells, or T cells provided the cDNA or gDNA that made up the material.

Original handling: Amplification of reference gene primers was used by the study to estimate nucleated cell counts. The table came from immunoSEQ multiplex PCR; TCRdb's copy has only in-frame clones and leaves some out. The DNA gave D and trimming, while V, J and clone size come from that table. The data contain about 50,000 clones, less than 90% of them singletons. Sequences were obtained from peripheral blood. This sequence was found in a human donor in a cohort sampled during active COVID-19.

The CDR3 DNA reads as TGCGCCAGCAGCCCCTTGGGCCCCGCCCTCACCGGGGAGCTGTTTTTT. Translation gives CASSPLGPALTGELFF. The chain combines TRBV5-1 with TRBJ2-2; the D is unclear. The germline gives CDR1 SGHRS, CDR2 YFSETQ. The CDR3 spans 16 residues. Trimming removed 4 bases at V and 4 bases at J, with 17 bases between.